This paragraph covers one T cell receptor (beta chain) sequence. The antigen remains unidentified. Clones were read by immunoSEQ multiplex PCR, and TCRdb kept only the in-frame ones, dropping some. This table has around 150,000 clones, 85% to 90% appearing once. J was trimmed by 0 bases and V by 6 bases; bases with no gene match: 6. From germline, CDR1 is SGHTA and CDR2 FQGTGA. The CDR3 is made up of 15 amino acids. The sample belongs to a study of cytomegalovirus exposure and HLA in healthy donors. Study-level points and caveats: Most sequenced TCRs were rare (though some public TCRs occurred in many donors).

The source is a woman aged 18-29 years in good health and CMV-seropositive. Material: PBMCs. This chain connects TRBV7-3 to TRBJ1-1, with 8 bases fitting TRBD1. The CDR3 sequence is CASSPGGAMNTEAFF. CDR3 DNA sequence: TGTGCCAGCAGTCCAGGGGGCGCAATGAACACTGAAGCTTTCTTT. Full variable domain (missing parts from reference TRBV7-3 and TRBJ1-1): GAGVSQTPSNKVTEKGKYVELRCDPISGHTALYWYRQSLGQGPEFLIYFQGTGAADDSGLPNDRFFAVRPEGSVSTLKIQRTERGDSAVYLCASSPGGAMNTEAFFGQGTRLTVV.